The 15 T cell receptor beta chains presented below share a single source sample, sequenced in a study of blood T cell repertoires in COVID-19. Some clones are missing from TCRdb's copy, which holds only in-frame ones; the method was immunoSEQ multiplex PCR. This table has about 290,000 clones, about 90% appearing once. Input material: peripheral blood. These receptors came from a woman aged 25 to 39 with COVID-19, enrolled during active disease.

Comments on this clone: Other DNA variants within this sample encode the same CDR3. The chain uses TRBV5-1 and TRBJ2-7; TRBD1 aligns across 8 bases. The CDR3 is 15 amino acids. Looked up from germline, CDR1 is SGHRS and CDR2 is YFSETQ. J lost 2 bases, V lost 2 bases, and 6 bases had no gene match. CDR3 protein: CASSLTGTGPYEQYF. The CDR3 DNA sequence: TGCGCCAGCAGCTTAACCGGGACAGGCCCCTACGAGCAGTACTTC.

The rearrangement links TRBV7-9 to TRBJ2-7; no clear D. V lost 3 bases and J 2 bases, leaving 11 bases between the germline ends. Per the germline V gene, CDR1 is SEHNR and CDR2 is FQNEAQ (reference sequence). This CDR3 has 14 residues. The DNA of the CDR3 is TGTGCCAGCAGCTTTCCTCGGGTGCCCTACGAGCAGTACTTC. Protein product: CASSFPRVPYEQYF.

CDR3 sequence (DNA): TGTGCCAGTAGCTACTCTAACACTGAAGCTTTCTTT. This translates into CASSYSNTEAFF. The V and J genes are TRBV19 and TRBJ1-1; no clear D. Germline V gene sequence: CDR1 LNHDA, CDR2 SQIVND (reference sequence). The CDR3 is 12 amino acids. V lost 6 bases and J 2 bases, leaving 7 bases between the germline ends.

The chain's CDR3 is CASSEPRSPGQRGSSYDTQYF. The CDR3 nucleotides are TGCGCCAGCAGTGAGCCGCGATCCCCCGGGCAGCGGGGGAGTAGCTACGATACGCAGTATTTT. The J gene is TRBJ2-3, the V gene TRBV10-1, with 8 bases identical to TRBD2. This CDR3 is built from 21 residues. V lost 2 bases, J lost 6 bases, and 25 bases stayed unmatched. In germline, CDR1 is WNHNN, CDR2 SYGVQD (reference sequence).

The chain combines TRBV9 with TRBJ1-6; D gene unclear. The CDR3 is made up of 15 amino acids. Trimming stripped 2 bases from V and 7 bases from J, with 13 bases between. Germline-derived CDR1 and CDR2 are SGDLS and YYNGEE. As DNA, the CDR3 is TGTGCCAGCAGCGTTAGCCCGGGAACGAATTCACCCCTCCACTTT. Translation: CASSVSPGTNSPLHF.

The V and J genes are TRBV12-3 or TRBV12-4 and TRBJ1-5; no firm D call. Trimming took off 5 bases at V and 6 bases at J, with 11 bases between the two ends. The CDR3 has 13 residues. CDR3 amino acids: CASSRGWSQPQHF. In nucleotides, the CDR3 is TGTGCCAGCAGTCGCGGTTGGAGTCAGCCCCAGCATTTT.

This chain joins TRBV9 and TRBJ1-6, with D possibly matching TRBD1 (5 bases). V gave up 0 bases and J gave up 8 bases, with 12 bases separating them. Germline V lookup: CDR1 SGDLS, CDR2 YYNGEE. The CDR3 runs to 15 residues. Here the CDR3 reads CASSVDPGVDSPLHF. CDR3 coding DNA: TGTGCCAGCAGCGTAGACCCGGGGGTGGATTCACCCCTCCACTTT.

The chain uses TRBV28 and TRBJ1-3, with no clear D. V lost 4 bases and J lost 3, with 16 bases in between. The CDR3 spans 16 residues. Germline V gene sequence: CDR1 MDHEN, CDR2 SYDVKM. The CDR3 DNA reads TGTGCCAGCAGTTCTCCCGGGGTCGTGGTTGGAAACACCATATATTTT. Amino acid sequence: CASSSPGVVVGNTIYF.

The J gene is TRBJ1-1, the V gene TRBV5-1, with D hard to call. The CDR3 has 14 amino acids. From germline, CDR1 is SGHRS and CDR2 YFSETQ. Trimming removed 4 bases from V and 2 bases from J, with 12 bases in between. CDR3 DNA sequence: TGCGCCAGCAGCCTATTGGTCTCTAACACTGAAGCTTTCTTT. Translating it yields CASSLLVSNTEAFF.

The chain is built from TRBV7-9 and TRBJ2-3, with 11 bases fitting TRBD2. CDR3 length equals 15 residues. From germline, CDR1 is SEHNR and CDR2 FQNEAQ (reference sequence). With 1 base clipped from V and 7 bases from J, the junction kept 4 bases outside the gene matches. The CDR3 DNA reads TGTGCCAGCAGCTTAGTACTAGCGGGGGCTAATACGCAGTATTTT. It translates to CASSLVLAGANTQYF.

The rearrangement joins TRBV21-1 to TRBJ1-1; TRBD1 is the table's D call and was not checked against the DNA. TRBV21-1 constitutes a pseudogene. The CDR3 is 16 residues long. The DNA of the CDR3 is TGTGCCAGCAGCAAAAGGGGGACAGAAGGGAACACTGAAGCTTTCTTT. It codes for CASSKRGTEGNTEAFF.

CDR3 loop: CASSRAGTDTDTQYF. The CDR3, as DNA: TGTGCCAGCAGTCGAGCGGGCACCGACACAGATACGCAGTATTTT. The chain joins TRBV6-6 to TRBJ2-3, with D perhaps TRBD2 (6 bases). Germline values: CDR1 MNHNY, CDR2 SVGAGI (reference sequence). The V end lost 5 bases, the J end lost 2 bases, and 14 bases lay between the germline ends. The CDR3 consists of 15 residues.

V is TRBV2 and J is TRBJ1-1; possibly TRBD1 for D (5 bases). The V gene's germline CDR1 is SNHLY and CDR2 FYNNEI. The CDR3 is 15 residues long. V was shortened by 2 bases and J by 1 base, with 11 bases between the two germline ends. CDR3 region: CASSEYGHRNTEAFF. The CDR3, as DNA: TGTGCCAGCAGTGAATATGGACACCGGAACACTGAAGCTTTCTTT.

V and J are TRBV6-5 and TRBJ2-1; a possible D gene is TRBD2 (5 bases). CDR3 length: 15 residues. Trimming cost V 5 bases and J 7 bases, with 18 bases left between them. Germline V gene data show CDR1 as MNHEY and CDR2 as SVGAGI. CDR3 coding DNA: TGTGCCAGCAGTCAACCGGGCCTCGGGAATAATGAGCAGTTCTTC. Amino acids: CASSQPGLGNNEQFF.

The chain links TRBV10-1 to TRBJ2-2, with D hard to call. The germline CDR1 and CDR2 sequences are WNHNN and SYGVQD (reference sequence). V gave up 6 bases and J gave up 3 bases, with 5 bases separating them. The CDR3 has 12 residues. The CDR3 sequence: CASSPYTGELFF. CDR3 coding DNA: TGCGCCAGCAGCCCGTACACCGGGGAGCTGTTTTTT.